The present T cell receptor (beta chain) was sequenced within a study of shared clonotypes between healthy human individuals. Overall study context: Plates per donor: three CD4 naive, three CD4 memory, two CD8 naive, one CD8 memory. Study results and caveats: The study found lower generation probabilities in non-shared clonotypes than in those shared by all four donors. It was observed that about 5% of naive CD4 clonotypes were shared across a few donors.

The CDR3 covers 17 residues. Germline assignment: CDR1 SGHNT and CDR2 YENEEA. With V trimmed by 4 bases and J by 5 bases, 9 bases remained unmatched. CD4+ cell separation produced CD45RA+ naive and CD45RA-negative memory subsets. The assay was immunoSEQ multiplex PCR, and TCRdb's table has in-frame clones only and misses some. The table shows millions of clones, with 85% to 95% occurring only once. On this clone: Antigen: not known.

Sequencing input: naive CD4+ T cells from PBMCs. Subset noted: CD45RA+ positively selected. This TCR came from a man in his late teens or twenties in good health. Some clones in this sample may be carry-over from other donors' samples. This chain joins TRBV11-3 and TRBJ2-5, with 14 nucleotides matching TRBD2. The CDR3 reads CASSSGTTSGRGETQYF. The CDR3 nucleotides read TGTGCCAGCAGCTCCGGAACGACTAGCGGGAGGGGCGAGACCCAGTACTTC.